The 29 T cell receptor beta chains below come from one sample, sequenced in a study of T cell changes during pregnancy in multiple sclerosis. Assay used: immunoSEQ multiplex PCR; TCRdb lists only in-frame clones, some missing. Altogether about 59,000 clones are present, about 94% being singletons, with the ten largest covering about 2.6%. Sequences were derived from CD8+ T cells from peripheral blood mononuclear cells, sampled after pregnancy. The origin of the receptors is a female donor with multiple sclerosis, enrolled in a pregnancy study.

The V call is TRBV30, the J call TRBJ2-7; D perhaps matches TRBD1 (5 bases). The ends were cut back, 5 bases at V and 0 bases at J, with 5 bases in the middle. The CDR3 has 11 amino acids. Per the germline V gene, CDR1 is GTSNPN and CDR2 is SVGIG (reference sequence). The CDR3 loop is CAWGHSYEQYF. The CDR3 DNA reads as TGTGCCTGGGGACACTCCTACGAGCAGTACTTC.

In its sample, this clone was seen once. The chain uses TRBV15 and TRBJ2-1, with 7 bases aligning to TRBD1. Losses at the gene ends were 5 bases for V and 4 bases for J; bases not matched to a gene: 11. This CDR3 has 16 residues. Germline CDR1 is LNHNV and CDR2 is YYDKDF (reference sequence). This CDR3 is CATSYYRDSPYNEQFF. In DNA form, the CDR3 reads TGTGCCACCAGCTATTACCGGGACAGCCCATACAATGAGCAGTTCTTC.

This rearrangement joins TRBV9 to TRBJ1-2, with D possibly matching TRBD1 (6 bases). This CDR3 has 15 residues. Trimming took off 0 bases at V and 8 bases at J, with 17 bases between the two ends. Germline V gene lookup returns CDR1 SGDLS and CDR2 YYNGEE. The CDR3 DNA follows: TGTGCCAGCAGCGTAGAGCCAGGGGCAGAGACCGGCTACACCTTC. Translating it yields CASSVEPGAETGYTF.

The V call is TRBV4-1, the J call TRBJ2-5; TRBD2 aligns across 7 bases. Germline lookup yields CDR1 MGHRA and CDR2 YSYEKL. V lost 1 base, J lost 2 bases, and 4 bases stayed unmatched. This CDR3 contains 15 residues. The chain's CDR3 is CASSQGYGRQETQYF. The CDR3 DNA reads TGCGCCAGCAGCCAAGGATACGGGAGGCAAGAGACCCAGTACTTC.

This clone appeared once. V is TRBV19 and J is TRBJ2-1; 12 bases match TRBD2. The CDR3 covers 15 residues. V dropped 5 bases and J dropped 9; count of bases not matched to a gene: 8. Germline CDR1 is LNHDA and CDR2 is SQIVND (reference sequence). For the CDR3, the DNA is TGTGCCAGTAGTCCGTGGACTAGCGGGATGCTTGAGCAGTTCTTC. Amino acid sequence: CASSPWTSGMLEQFF.

V gene TRBV5-6 combines with J gene TRBJ2-5, with 9 bases fitting TRBD1. Trimming removed 0 bases from V and 5 bases from J; junction bases left unmatched: 14. This CDR3 region has 18 residues. The germline V gene has CDR1 SGHDT and CDR2 YYEEEE. The CDR3 protein is CASSLGVYYRGHVETQYF. For the CDR3, the DNA is TGTGCCAGCAGCTTGGGGGTGTACTACAGGGGGCACGTCGAGACCCAGTACTTC.

This clone was observed a few times. The rearrangement uses TRBV2 and TRBJ2-1; D perhaps matches TRBD1 (6 bases). This CDR3 is 13 amino acids long. Germline-derived CDR1 and CDR2 are SNHLY and FYNNEI. V was pared by 7 bases and J by 5 bases, with 12 bases between. The chain's CDR3 is CASKGVRDNEQFF. CDR3 nucleotides: TGTGCCAGCAAGGGGGTCCGGGACAATGAGCAGTTCTTC.

The genes are TRBV10-2 and TRBJ2-4; 9 bases line up with TRBD1. The junction had 7 bases not matched to a gene; V was cut back by 11 bases and J by 2 bases. This CDR3 is built from 14 residues. From germline, CDR1 is WSHSY and CDR2 SAAADI. CDR3 loop: CAGPGQGTKNIQYF. The CDR3, as DNA: TGCGCCGGCCCGGGACAGGGTACCAAAAACATTCAGTACTTC.

CDR3 sequence: CASSRLAGYTGELFF. Here the CDR3 DNA reads TGTGCCAGCAGTCGACTAGCGGGTTACACCGGGGAGCTGTTTTTT. This chain connects TRBV6-4 to TRBJ2-2, with 10 nucleotides matching TRBD2. The CDR3 has 15 amino acids. Germline loops: CDR1 MRHNA, CDR2 SNTAGT. J was trimmed by 3 bases and V by 5 bases; bases with no gene match: 3.

The chain couples TRBV6-1 to TRBJ2-3; the D gene is possibly TRBD2 (5 bases). Trimming shortened V by 3 bases and J by 1 base, and 11 bases separated the two germline ends. The CDR3 spans 15 residues. Per germline, CDR1 MNHNS and CDR2 SASEGT. The CDR3 sequence: CASSDGGGGTDTQYF. For the CDR3, the DNA is TGTGCCAGCAGTGATGGAGGAGGAGGCACAGATACGCAGTATTTT.

The V call is TRBV28, the J call TRBJ1-2, with TRBD1 matching over 7 bases. Germline V gene data show CDR1 as MDHEN and CDR2 as SYDVKM. This CDR3 region has 16 residues. Unmatched junction bases numbered 17, after V lost 5 bases and J lost 8 bases. CDR3 sequence: CASSQYPLDRIHGYTF. The CDR3 DNA reads TGTGCCAGCAGTCAATACCCCTTGGACAGGATTCACGGCTACACCTTC.

The chain joins TRBV7-6 to TRBJ2-7; the match to TRBD2 covers 10 bases. Germline values: CDR1 SGHVS, CDR2 FNYEAQ. V lost 1 base to trimming and J lost 2 bases; unmatched junction nucleotides: 17. The length of the CDR3 is 20 residues. CDR3 protein: CASSLEAGLAGVGRTYEQYF. DNA of the CDR3: TGTGCCAGCAGCTTAGAGGCGGGTCTAGCGGGAGTAGGGCGAACCTACGAGCAGTACTTC. The full variable domain, its missing parts supplied by reference TRBV7-6 and TRBJ2-7, is GAGVSQSPRYKVTKRGQDVALRCDPISGHVSLYWYRQALGQGPEFLTYFNYEAQQDKSGLPNDRFSAERPEGSISTLTIQRTEQRDSAMYRCASSLEAGLAGVGRTYEQYFGPGTRLTVT.

A single count supports this clone. This rearrangement joins TRBV12-5 to TRBJ2-1; TRBD1 matches 10 bases. The CDR3 extends over 14 amino acids. Losses at the gene ends were 5 bases for V and 8 bases for J; bases not matched to a gene: 6. Germline loops: CDR1 LGHNT, CDR2 FRNRAP. In DNA form, the CDR3 reads TGTGCTAGTGGTCCGGGACAGGGGATGGATGAGCAGTTCTTC. It encodes CASGPGQGMDEQFF.

The rearrangement uses TRBV19 and TRBJ2-1; D is ambiguous. The CDR3 has 10 amino acids. In germline, CDR1 is LNHDA, CDR2 SQIVND (reference sequence). With 6 bases removed from V and 7 bases from J, the gap between germline ends came to 4 bases. CDR3 sequence reads: CASSGNEQFF. CDR3 sequence (DNA): TGTGCCAGTAGCGGTAATGAGCAGTTCTTC.

J is TRBJ2-5 and V is TRBV7-9; tentative D call: TRBD1 (5 bases). V gave up 2 bases and J gave up 4 bases, with 11 bases separating them. The V gene's germline CDR1 is SEHNR and CDR2 FQNEAQ (reference sequence). The CDR3 extends over 14 amino acids. The CDR3 nucleotides read TGTGCCAGCAGCTTAAGGGGATCTTTAGAGACCCAGTACTTC. This gives the protein CASSLRGSLETQYF.

The chain employs TRBV19 and TRBJ2-3; D not certain. Germline V CDR1 and CDR2: LNHDA, SQIVND (reference sequence). Trimming pared 2 bases from V and 5 bases from J, leaving 11 bases between. This CDR3 region has 14 residues. The CDR3 bases are TGTGCCAGTAGTATAAGGCAAAGCGAAGATACGCAGTATTTT. Amino acids: CASSIRQSEDTQYF.

The V call is TRBV27, the J call TRBJ1-5; 10 bases line up with TRBD1. The length of the CDR3 is 14 residues. The ends lost 9 bases at V and 9 bases at J; junction bases unmatched: 11. The germline gives CDR1 MNHEY, CDR2 SMNVEV (reference sequence). The CDR3 DNA reads as TGTGCCAGGCCGGGACAGGGGAAAAAATTGCCCCAGCATTTT. This sequence encodes CARPGQGKKLPQHF.

CDR3 amino acids: CASVARGSGANVLTF. Here the CDR3 DNA reads TGTGCCAGCGTCGCTCGGGGGTCTGGGGCCAACGTCCTGACTTTC. The chain has TRBV25-1 and TRBJ2-6; D perhaps matches TRBD2 (6 bases). Germline V gene lookup returns CDR1 MGHDK and CDR2 SYGVNS. Trimming removed 8 bases from V and 1 base from J, with 12 bases in between. The CDR3 is 15 residues long.

The chain links TRBV23-1 to TRBJ1-5, with a weak D call TRBD1 (6 bases). TRBV23-1 is an ORF for which the function is uncertain. The CDR3 length is 17 residues. V lost 6 bases, J lost 6 bases, and 24 bases lay in between. The CDR3 sequence: CASSPDRYPPPVQPQHF. In nucleotides, the CDR3 is TGCGCCAGCAGCCCCGACAGGTACCCTCCGCCGGTTCAGCCCCAGCATTTT.

Remarks on this clone: The sample has other DNA sequences that encode this CDR3 too. The rearrangement links TRBV4-3 to TRBJ2-7; 11 bases map to TRBD2. The CDR3 has 14 amino acids. Germline CDR1 reads LGHNA; CDR2 reads YSLEER. After removal of 4 bases from V and 3 bases from J, the junction contained 2 bases not matched to a gene. This CDR3 is CASSPGLAGYEQYF. In DNA, the CDR3 is TGCGCCAGCAGCCCCGGACTAGCGGGCTACGAGCAGTACTTC.

The V and J genes are TRBV7-8 and TRBJ2-1; 10 positions match TRBD2. This CDR3 has 18 amino acids. The trim removed 7 bases at V and 5 bases at J, leaving 17 bases unmatched. Germline values: CDR1 SGHVS, CDR2 FQNEAQ. The DNA of the CDR3 is TGTGCCAGCACCCTACGCAAATCTAGCGGGAGTAGCAACAATGAGCAGTTCTTC. It encodes CASTLRKSSGSSNNEQFF.

The gene calls are TRBV27 and TRBJ1-1; the D gene is possibly TRBD1 (6 bases). Trimming took 5 bases from V and 5 from J, leaving 9 bases between them. The CDR3 contains 12 residues. Per germline, CDR1 MNHEY and CDR2 SMNVEV (reference sequence). CDR3 protein: CASSLQGTEAFF. CDR3 nucleotide sequence: TGTGCCAGCAGTCTCCAGGGGACTGAAGCTTTCTTT.

V usage is TRBV29-1 and J usage is TRBJ2-1, with D possibly matching TRBD2 (6 bases). This CDR3 is 16 amino acids long. Per germline, CDR1 SQVTM and CDR2 ANQGSEA. V lost 7 bases to trimming and J lost 0 bases, with 19 bases between them. The DNA of the CDR3 is TGCAGCGCACTTGATCTCGGGAGCGTCTCCTACAATGAGCAGTTCTTC. Amino acid sequence: CSALDLGSVSYNEQFF.

V usage is TRBV5-5 and J usage is TRBJ2-7; TRBD1 might be the D (5 bases). Per germline, CDR1 SGHKS and CDR2 YYEKEE (reference sequence). Between the trimmed V and J ends, which lost 0 bases and 2 bases, there was a span of 12 bases. The CDR3 has 15 amino acids. This chain's CDR3 is CASSLEGLGAYEQYF. The CDR3 DNA follows: TGTGCCAGCAGCTTGGAGGGGCTAGGGGCCTACGAGCAGTACTTC. The full variable domain, in which reference TRBV5-5 and TRBJ2-7 provide the parts outside the CDR3, is DAGVTQSPTHLIKTRGQQVTLRCSPISGHKSVSWYQQVLGQGPQFIFQYYEKEERGRGNFPDRFSARQFPNYSSELNVNALLLGDSALYLCASSLEGLGAYEQYFGPGTRLTVT.

This chain links TRBV27 with TRBJ2-1; a possible D gene is TRBD2 (6 bases). The CDR3 loop spans 15 amino acids. V gave up 5 bases and J gave up 0 bases, with 11 bases separating them. The germline gives CDR1 MNHEY, CDR2 SMNVEV (reference sequence). DNA for the CDR3: TGTGCCAGCAGTCCGGGGACTTTCTCCTACAATGAGCAGTTCTTC. Protein sequence: CASSPGTFSYNEQFF.

The CDR3 protein is CASSTSHGLAGAYTGELFF. CDR3 DNA sequence: TGTGCCAGCAGCACTTCTCACGGACTAGCGGGCGCTTACACCGGGGAGCTGTTTTTT. V usage is TRBV4-2 and J usage is TRBJ2-2; TRBD2 matches at 11 bases. Trimming at V came to 5 bases and at J to 3 bases, leaving 14 bases not matched to a gene. Looked up from germline, CDR1 is LGHNA and CDR2 is YNFKEQ. This CDR3 spans 19 amino acids.

This chain joins TRBV9 and TRBJ2-5, with 10 bases identical to TRBD1. The J segment lost 5 bases and the V segment lost 3 bases, leaving 7 bases of the junction unmatched. The CDR3 runs to 15 residues. Germline V gene sequence: CDR1 SGDLS, CDR2 YYNGEE. The CDR3 coding sequence is TGTGCCAGCAGCGCTCGGACAGGGGGGACGGAGACCCAGTACTTC. Its translation: CASSARTGGTETQYF.

This rearrangement joins TRBV4-2 to TRBJ2-3; 12 bases align to TRBD2. Germline lookup yields CDR1 LGHNA and CDR2 YNFKEQ. V dropped 1 base and J dropped 2; count of bases not matched to a gene: 10. This CDR3 is built from 19 residues. CDR3 sequence reads: CASSQGLAGEGTYTDTQYF. CDR3 DNA sequence: TGTGCCAGCAGCCAAGGACTAGCGGGAGAAGGAACCTACACAGATACGCAGTATTTT.

CDR3 nucleotides: TGTGCCAGCAGTGAAAATTTTGGGGCCGTGGGGGAGACCCAGTACTTC. Residues: CASSENFGAVGETQYF. The rearrangement uses TRBV6-1 and TRBJ2-5; a possible D gene is TRBD1 (5 bases). CDR1 is MNHNS and CDR2 is SASEGT in the germline V gene. The CDR3 has 16 amino acids. V lost 2 bases to trimming and J lost 5 bases, with 18 bases between them.